These T cell receptor beta chains were read from a single sample in a study of tumor-infiltrating lymphocytes in primary liver carcinoma. Using its own MiXCR run on the multiplex PCR reads, TCRdb lists one record per CDR3 protein. This sample has about 310,000 distinct CDR3 sequences, with approximately 60% found just once. Sequenced input: peripheral blood. Every receptor here comes from a man aged 35 to 55 with primary liver carcinoma and hepatitis B virus infection. The CDR3 runs from the conserved cysteine through the conserved F or W. Fields, in order: D gene, clone size, V gene, J gene, CDR3 protein, CDR3 DNA. The D gene is left open where the match is weak. Expanded clones are given a class, and other clones once, few, many or no size at all.

>TRBD2|.|TRBV19|TRBJ2-7
CASSPGLAGDQEQYF
TGTGCCAGTAGTCCGGGACTAGCGGGAGATCAAGAACAGTACTTC
>.|.|TRBV30|TRBJ2-2
CVWSIGGELFF
TGTGTCTGGAGTATCGGCGGGGAGCTGTTTTTT
>.|.|TRBV5-1|TRBJ1-2
CATSRDGPTNGYTF
TGCGCCACGAGCCGTGATGGACCGACTAATGGCTACACCTTC
>TRBD1|.|TRBV29-1|TRBJ1-2
CSIDLGSATGEGYTF
TGCAGCATTGATTTAGGAAGCGCAACAGGGGAAGGCTACACCTTC
>.|.|TRBV24-1|TRBJ2-7
CATSDLGGPEQYF
TGTGCCACCAGTGATTTGGGGGGGCCCGAGCAGTACTTT
>TRBD2|.|TRBV6-1|TRBJ2-5
CASSETLRRGETHYF
TGTGCCAGCAGTGAAACGCTCAGGCGGGGGGAGACCCACTACTTC
>TRBD1|many|TRBV29-1|TRBJ2-6
CSVAGGRAGANVLTF
TGCAGCGTTGCAGGGGGAAGAGCTGGGGCCAACGTCCTGACTTTC
>.|.|TRBV18|TRBJ1-1
CASSGQGHTEAFF
TGTGCCAGCTCAGGTCAGGGTCACACTGAAGCTTTCTTT
>.|many|TRBV6-5|TRBJ2-3
CATLPGPSTDTQYF
TGTGCCACCTTACCGGGACCGAGCACAGATACGCAGTATTTT
>TRBD2|.|TRBV4-2|TRBJ2-3
CVSSQEASGSKGDTQCF
TGCGTCAGCAGCCAAGAGGCTAGCGGGAGTAAGGGAGATACGCAGTGTTTT
>.|.|TRBV6-2/TRBV6-3|TRBJ2-3
CASSFSSIVDTQYF
TGTGCCAGCAGTTTCTCGAGTATCGTGGATACGCAGTATTTT
>.|.|TRBV4-2|TRBJ2-7
CASIRGTDSKGYEQYF
TGTGCCAGCATCCGAGGAACGGACTCTAAAGGCTACGAGCAGTACTTC
>TRBD2|.|TRBV11-1|TRBJ2-1
CASNLLLAGQYNEQFF
TGTGCCAGCAATCTCCTACTAGCGGGGCAGTACAATGAGCAGTTCTTC
>TRBD2|.|TRBV4-1|TRBJ2-1
CASSHPIGRGLTGSDNEQFF
TGCGCCAGCAGCCACCCGATTGGACGGGGACTAACGGGATCCGACAATGAGCAGTTCTTC
>TRBD2|.|TRBV5-1|TRBJ2-7
CASSQSGASYEQYF
TGCGCCAGCAGCCAGAGCGGGGCATCCTACGAGCAGTACTTC
>.|.|TRBV11-2|TRBJ2-2
CASSLDRMGPTNTGELFF
TGTGCCAGCAGTTTAGATCGCATGGGACCGACGAACACCGGGGAGCTGTTTTTT
>.|.|TRBV7-8|TRBJ2-5
CASSSTGIKDTQYF
TGTGCCAGCAGCTCAACAGGGATTAAAGATACCCAGTACTTC
>.|few|TRBV11-2|TRBJ2-1
CASSLTGSSYNEQSF
TGTGCCAGCAGCTTGACTGGGAGCTCCTACAATGAGCAGTCCTTC
>TRBD1|few|TRBV5-6|TRBJ1-2
CASSRDRAYPNYGYTF
TGTGCCAGCAGCCGGGACAGGGCCTACCCTAACTATGGCTACACCTTC
>.|.|TRBV10-3|TRBJ2-7
CAISESKGSSGTYEQYF
TGTGCCATCAGTGAGTCGAAGGGGAGTAGTGGCACCTACGAGCAGTACTTC
>.|many|TRBV12-3/TRBV12-4|TRBJ2-1
CASRGLPREQFF
TGTGCCAGCAGAGGACTCCCTCGGGAGCAGTTCTTC
>TRBD2|.|TRBV29-1|TRBJ2-7
CSVILPSGSYEQYF
TGCAGCGTTATTCTTCCTAGCGGGTCCTACGAGCAGTACTTC
>.|once|TRBV28|TRBJ2-5
CVCSFGGRPRGETQYF
TGTGTCTGCAGTTTCGGGGGACGTCCGAGGGGAGAGACCCAGTACTTC
>TRBD2|many|TRBV6-5|TRBJ2-5
CASSSVLAGRQTQYF
TGTGCCAGCAGTTCGGTCCTAGCGGGAAGACAGACCCAGTACTTC
>.|.|TRBV28|TRBJ2-2
CASPMMQGAGELFF
TGTGCCAGCCCCATGATGCAAGGGGCCGGGGAGCTGTTTTTT
>.|.|TRBV30|TRBJ1-2
CAWGRELGFGYTF
TGTGCCTGGGGCCGCGAGTTAGGATTCGGCTACACCTTC
>.|.|TRBV5-1|TRBJ2-2
CASSLGPELFF
TGCGCCAGCAGCTTGGGTCCGGAGCTGTTTTTT
>.|few|TRBV5-4|TRBJ1-1
CASSLPGTSMNTEAFF
TGTGCCAGCAGCCTCCCCGGGACATCTATGAACACTGAAGCTTTCTTT
>.|.|TRBV29-1|TRBJ1-2
CSVGQRNYGYTF
TGCAGCGTAGGGCAGCGCAACTATGGCTACACCTTC
>.|.|TRBV5-6|TRBJ2-1
CAGSLAGRANDEQFF
TGTGCCGGCAGCTTGGCCGGCAGAGCCAACGATGAGCAGTTCTTC
>.|.|TRBV30|TRBJ2-5
CAWSGVGQGKTLYF
TGTGCCTGGAGTGGGGTGGGCCAGGGAAAGACCCTGTACTTC
>TRBD2|.|TRBV12-5|TRBJ2-3
CASASSGMDTQYF
TGTGCTAGTGCCTCTAGCGGGATGGATACGCAGTATTTT
>TRBD1|few|TRBV7-9|TRBJ2-7
CASSLVTGVNEQYF
TGTGCCAGCAGCTTAGTGACAGGGGTCAACGAGCAGTACTTC
>TRBD1|many|TRBV29-1|TRBJ1-4
CSVGVGGQMEKLFF
TGCAGCGTTGGGGTAGGGGGACAGATGGAAAAACTGTTTTTT
>.|.|TRBV11-3|TRBJ2-1
CTSSFRGANNEQFF
TGTACCAGCAGCTTTCGCGGGGCCAACAATGAGCAGTTCTTC
>.|many|TRBV5-4|TRBJ1-3
CASSLDPALGNTIYF
TGTGCCAGCAGCTTGGATCCAGCCCTTGGAAACACCATATATTTT
>.|many|TRBV28|TRBJ1-1
CASSLSSWGDAFF
TGTGCCAGCAGTTTATCTTCTTGGGGAGATGCTTTCTTT
>.|.|TRBV11-2|TRBJ2-3
CASCLIPSTDTQYF
TGTGCGAGCTGCCTAATCCCGAGCACAGATACGCAGTATTTT
>.|few|TRBV28|TRBJ1-1
CASSPGSRVTEAFF
TGTGCCAGCAGTCCGGGGTCGAGGGTCACTGAAGCTTTCTTT
>.|few|TRBV14|TRBJ2-7
CASSPRRQYYEQYF
TGTGCCAGCAGCCCAAGACGGCAGTACTACGAGCAGTACTTC
>.|.|TRBV5-4|TRBJ1-2
CASSFTRPCGYTF
TGTGCTAGCAGCTTCACCAGGCCGTGTGGCTACACCTTC
>TRBD2|.|TRBV12-3/TRBV12-4|TRBJ2-7
CASSLFGAGGTSGSYEQYF
TGTGCCAGCAGTTTATTCGGGGCAGGGGGGACTAGCGGCTCCTACGAGCAGTACTTC
>TRBD1|few|TRBV29-1|TRBJ1-3
CSVDPTGSGNTIYF
TGCAGCGTAGATCCGACAGGGAGTGGAAACACCATATATTTT
>.|.|TRBV6-1|TRBJ1-5
CASSVGQVNQPQHF
TGTGCCAGCAGTGTTGGACAAGTAAATCAGCCCCAGCATTTT
>TRBD2|.|TRBV7-2|TRBJ2-5
CASSPRLAAGQETQYF
TGTGCCAGCAGCCCGCGACTAGCGGCAGGTCAAGAGACCCAGTACTTC
>.|once|TRBV6-1|TRBJ2-5
CASKDRGLHSRETQYF
TGTGCCAGCAAAGATCGGGGACTTCACAGCAGAGAGACCCAGTACTTC
>.|many|TRBV4-2|TRBJ2-1
CASSQDMAASEQFF
TGTGCCAGCAGCCAAGATATGGCCGCCAGCGAGCAGTTCTTC
>TRBD1|many|TRBV4-2|TRBJ2-7
CASSISRGLGEQYF
TGTGCCAGCAGCATTAGCAGGGGGCTCGGCGAGCAGTACTTC
>.|few|TRBV28|TRBJ1-2
CASSLEGSYTF
TGTGCCAGCAGTTTAGAAGGGAGCTACACCTTC
>.|.|TRBV5-4|TRBJ2-3
CAARPRGTARDTQYF
TGTGCCGCCCGACCCCGCGGGACGGCGAGAGATACGCAGTATTTT
>.|.|TRBV11-1|TRBJ2-1
CAISDPSSSYNEQSF
TGTGCCATCAGCGACCCTAGCTCATCCTACAATGAGCAGTCCTTC
>.|.|TRBV7-8|TRBJ1-1
CVSIKDTGNTEAFF
TGTGTCAGCATTAAGGACACCGGTAACACTGAAGCTTTCTTT
>.|few|TRBV19|TRBJ1-2
CASTPGQLYGYTF
TGTGCCAGTACCCCAGGACAGCTCTATGGCTACACCTTC
>.|.|TRBV6-5|TRBJ2-3
CASGEVVGTDTHYF
TGTGCCAGCGGAGAAGTCGTGGGAACAGATACGCACTATTTT